Given below is one T cell receptor (beta chain) in context. Its antigen is still unknown. Its ends do not fully match the called genes, so a read error is possible. These data belong to a study of T cell responses to AZD1222 COVID-19 vaccine. Regarding the study as a whole: Compared with day 0, the breadth and depth of the Spike-specific TCR repertoire rose significantly after two doses of AZD1222. The reported proportion of spike-specific TCRs targeting unmutated variant regions was nearly half.

Generated by immunoSEQ multiplex PCR, the TCRdb table keeps only in-frame clones and is missing some. The sample carries about 100,000 clones, approximately 90% recorded once. Germline-derived CDR1 and CDR2 are SGHRS and YFSETQ. The CDR3 has 13 residues. The source is an adult in good health. The chain carries TRBV5-1 and TRBJ1-2; a possible D gene is TRBD1 (5 bases). The specimen comprised peripheral blood, sampled on day 0 of AZD1222 vaccination. The CDR3 here is CASSLEGAGGYTF. Here the CDR3 DNA reads TGTGCCAGCAGCTTGGAAGGGGCGGGAGGCTACACCTTC. Full variable domain (outside the CDR3, taken from reference TRBV5-1 and TRBJ1-2): KAGVTQTPRYLIKTRGQQVTLSCSPISGHRSVSWYQQTPGQGLQFLFEYFSETQRNKGNFPGRFSGRQFSNSRSEMNVSTLELGDSALYLCASSLEGAGGYTFGSGTRLTVV.